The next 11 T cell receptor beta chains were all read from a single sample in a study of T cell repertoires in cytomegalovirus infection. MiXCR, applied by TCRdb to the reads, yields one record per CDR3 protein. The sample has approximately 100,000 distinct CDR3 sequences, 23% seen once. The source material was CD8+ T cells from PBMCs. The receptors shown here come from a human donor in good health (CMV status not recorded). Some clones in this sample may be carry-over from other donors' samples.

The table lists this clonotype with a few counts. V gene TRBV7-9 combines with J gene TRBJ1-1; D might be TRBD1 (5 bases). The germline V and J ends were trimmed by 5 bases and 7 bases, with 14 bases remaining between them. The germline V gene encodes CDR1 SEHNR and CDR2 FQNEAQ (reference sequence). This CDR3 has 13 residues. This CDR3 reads CASSPGAAHEAFF. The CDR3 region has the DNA TGTGCCAGCAGCCCTGGGGCAGCGCATGAAGCTTTCTTT.

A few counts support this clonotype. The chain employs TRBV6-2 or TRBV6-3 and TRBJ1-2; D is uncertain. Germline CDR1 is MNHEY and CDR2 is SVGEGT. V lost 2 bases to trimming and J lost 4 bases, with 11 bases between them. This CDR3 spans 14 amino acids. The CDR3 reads CASSYLGSPYGYTF. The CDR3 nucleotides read TGTGCCAGCAGTTACCTCGGCAGCCCCTATGGCTACACCTTC.

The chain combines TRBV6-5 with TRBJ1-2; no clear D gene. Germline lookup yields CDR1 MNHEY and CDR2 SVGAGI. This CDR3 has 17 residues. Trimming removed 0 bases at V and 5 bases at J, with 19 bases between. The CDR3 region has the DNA TGTGCCAGCAGTTACTCAGAGTTGGGGAGAGGGCCGTATGGCTACACCTTC. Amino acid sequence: CASSYSELGRGPYGYTF.

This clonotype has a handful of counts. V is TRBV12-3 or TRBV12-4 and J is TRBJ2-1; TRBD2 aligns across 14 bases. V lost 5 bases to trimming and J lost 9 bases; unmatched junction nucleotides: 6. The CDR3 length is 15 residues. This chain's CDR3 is CASSRGLAGELEQFF. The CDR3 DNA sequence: TGTGCCAGCAGTCGGGGACTAGCGGGAGAACTTGAGCAGTTCTTC.

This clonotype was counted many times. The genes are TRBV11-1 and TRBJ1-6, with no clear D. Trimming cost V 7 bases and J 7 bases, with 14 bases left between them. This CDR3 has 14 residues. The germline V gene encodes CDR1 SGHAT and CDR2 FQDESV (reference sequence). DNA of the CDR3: TGTGCCAGCACCACTTTACCTGAGAATTCACCCCTCCACTTT. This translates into CASTTLPENSPLHF.

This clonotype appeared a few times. The CDR3 spells CASSLEGEEMLPTDTQYF. DNA of the CDR3: TGTGCCAGCAGTTTAGAGGGGGAAGAAATGCTCCCCACAGATACGCAGTATTTT. The rearrangement uses TRBV28 and TRBJ2-3; D might be TRBD1 (6 bases). The germline V and J ends were trimmed by 2 bases and 2 bases, with 20 bases remaining between them. CDR3 size: 18 residues. Germline V gene sequence: CDR1 MDHEN, CDR2 SYDVKM.

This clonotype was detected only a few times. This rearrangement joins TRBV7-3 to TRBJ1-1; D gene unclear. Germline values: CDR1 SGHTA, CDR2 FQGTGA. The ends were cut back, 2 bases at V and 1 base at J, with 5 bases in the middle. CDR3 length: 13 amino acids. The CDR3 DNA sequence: TGTGCCAGCAGCTTAGTACAGAACACTGAAGCTTTCTTT. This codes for CASSLVQNTEAFF. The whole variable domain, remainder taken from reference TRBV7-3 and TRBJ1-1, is GAGVSQTPSNKVTEKGKYVELRCDPISGHTALYWYRQSLGQGPEFLIYFQGTGAADDSGLPNDRFFAVRPEGSVSTLKIQRTERGDSAVYLCASSLVQNTEAFFGQGTRLTVV.

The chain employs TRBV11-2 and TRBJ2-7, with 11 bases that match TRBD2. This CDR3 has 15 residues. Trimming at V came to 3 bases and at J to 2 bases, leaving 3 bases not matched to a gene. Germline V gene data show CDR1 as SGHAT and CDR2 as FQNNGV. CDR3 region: CASSFILAGAYEQYF. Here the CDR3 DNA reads TGTGCCAGCAGCTTTATACTAGCGGGGGCCTACGAGCAGTACTTC.

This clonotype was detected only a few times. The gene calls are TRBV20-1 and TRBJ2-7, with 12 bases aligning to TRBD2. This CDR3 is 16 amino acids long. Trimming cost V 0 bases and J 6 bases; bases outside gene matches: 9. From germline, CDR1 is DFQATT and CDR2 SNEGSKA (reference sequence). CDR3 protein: CSARDSRTSGVGEQYF. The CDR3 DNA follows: TGCAGTGCTAGAGACTCCAGGACTAGCGGGGTAGGCGAGCAGTACTTC.

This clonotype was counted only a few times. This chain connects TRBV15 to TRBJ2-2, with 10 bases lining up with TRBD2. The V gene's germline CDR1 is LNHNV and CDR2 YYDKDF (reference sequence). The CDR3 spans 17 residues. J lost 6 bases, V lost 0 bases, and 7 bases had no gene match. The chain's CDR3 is CATSRDLGTSEAGELFF. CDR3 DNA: TGTGCCACCAGCAGAGATCTGGGGACTAGCGAGGCCGGGGAGCTGTTTTTT.

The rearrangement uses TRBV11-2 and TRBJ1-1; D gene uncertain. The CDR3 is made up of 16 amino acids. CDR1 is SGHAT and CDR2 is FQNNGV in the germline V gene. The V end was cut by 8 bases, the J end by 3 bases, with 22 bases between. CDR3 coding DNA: TGTGCCAGCGTTTCCCCCGCCCCTCTGAACGACACTGAAGCTTTCTTT. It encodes CASVSPAPLNDTEAFF.